Detailed here is one T cell receptor (beta chain). These data are taken from a study of blood T cell repertoires in COVID-19. As for the study in general: COVID-19 samples, acute and convalescent, were from the United States, Italy and Spain. T cells, B-cell-depleted T cells, or PBMCs supplied cDNA or gDNA.

Trimming pared 3 bases from V and 4 bases from J, leaving 7 bases between. This CDR3 comprises 13 residues. Per the study methods: The authors estimated nucleated cell counts from reference gene primer amplification. Measured with immunoSEQ multiplex PCR; TCRdb has only the in-frame clones, and not every one. The V and J calls and clone size were taken over from that table, and D and trimming were inferred from the DNA. The sample consists of roughly 60,000 clones, about nine tenths of them appearing once. V is TRBV12-3 or TRBV12-4 and J is TRBJ1-3; D not resolved. This TCR came from a human donor with acute or convalescent COVID-19. The donor label of this sample is uncertain. Sequenced sample: peripheral blood. CDR3 in amino acids: CASSFLPGNTIYF. Here the CDR3 DNA reads TGTGCCAGCAGTTTCCTTCCGGGAAACACCATATATTTT.